The 3 T cell receptor beta chains below come from one sample, sequenced in a study of blood T cell repertoires in COVID-19. The protocol was immunoSEQ multiplex PCR, while the TCRdb copy is restricted to in-frame clones and leaves out a portion. The sample holds roughly 250,000 clones, 82% seen once. The sample consisted of peripheral blood. These receptors were obtained from a woman aged 60-70 years with active or convalescent COVID-19.

The chain uses TRBV6-6 and TRBJ1-6; D may be TRBD1 (5 bases). The CDR3 loop spans 14 amino acids. The germline CDR1 and CDR2 sequences are MNHNY and SVGAGI (reference sequence). Trimming took 6 bases from V and 8 from J, leaving 14 bases between them. The CDR3 here is CASSPGQEHSPLHF. The CDR3 DNA is TGTGCCAGCAGCCCAGGACAAGAACATTCACCCCTCCACTTT.

The chain couples TRBV3-1 (or the pseudogene TRBV3-2) to TRBJ2-3, with D maybe TRBD2 (5 bases). CDR3 length equals 16 residues. CDR1 is LGHDT, CDR2 YNNKEL, per germline (reference sequence). Trimming left V 1 base short and J 4 bases short, with 15 bases between. CDR3 nucleotide sequence: TGTGCCAGCAGCCAAGGGGCGGTCAGCGGTGCAGATACGCAGTATTTT. This gives the protein CASSQGAVSGADTQYF.

The chain has TRBV3-1 (or the pseudogene TRBV3-2) and TRBJ2-7; 8 bases align to TRBD2. The end of the DNA fits TRBJ2-1 better, so the J call may be wrong. Germline loops: CDR1 LGHDT, CDR2 YNNKEL (reference sequence). This CDR3 has 18 amino acids. CDR3 amino acids: CASSRSTSGGPNNDEQFF. The CDR3 nucleotides are TGTGCCAGCAGCCGTTCTACAAGCGGGGGACCCAACAACGATGAGCAGTTCTTC.